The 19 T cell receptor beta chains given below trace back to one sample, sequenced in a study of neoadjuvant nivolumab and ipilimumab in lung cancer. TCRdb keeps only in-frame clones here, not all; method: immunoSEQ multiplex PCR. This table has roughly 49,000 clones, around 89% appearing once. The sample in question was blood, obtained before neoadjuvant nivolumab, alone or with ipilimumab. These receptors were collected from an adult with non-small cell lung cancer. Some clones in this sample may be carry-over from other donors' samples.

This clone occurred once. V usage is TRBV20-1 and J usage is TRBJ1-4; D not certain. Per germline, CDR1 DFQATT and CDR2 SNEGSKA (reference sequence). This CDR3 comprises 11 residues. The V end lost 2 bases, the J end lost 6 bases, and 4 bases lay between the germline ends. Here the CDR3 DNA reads TGCAGTGCTAGAAGTTATGAAAAACTGTTTTTT. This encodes CSARSYEKLFF.

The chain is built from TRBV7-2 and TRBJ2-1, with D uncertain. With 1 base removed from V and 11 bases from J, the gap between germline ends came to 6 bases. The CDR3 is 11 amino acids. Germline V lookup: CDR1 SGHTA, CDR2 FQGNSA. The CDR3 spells CASSLEDQQFF. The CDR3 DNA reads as TGTGCCAGCAGCTTAGAGGACCAGCAGTTCTTC. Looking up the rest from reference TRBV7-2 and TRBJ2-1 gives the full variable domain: GAGVSQSPSNKVTEKGKDVELRCDPISGHTALYWYRQSLGQGLEFLIYFQGNSAPDKSGLPSDRFSAERTGGSVSTLTIQRTQQEDSAVYLCASSLEDQQFFGPGTRLTVL.

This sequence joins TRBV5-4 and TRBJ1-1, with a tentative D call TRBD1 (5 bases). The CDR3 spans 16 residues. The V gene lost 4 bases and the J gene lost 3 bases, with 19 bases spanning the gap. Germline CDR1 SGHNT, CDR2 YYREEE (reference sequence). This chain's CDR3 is CASSGLLGVVDTEAFF. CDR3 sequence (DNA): TGTGCCAGCAGCGGGCTCTTGGGGGTAGTGGACACTGAAGCTTTCTTT.

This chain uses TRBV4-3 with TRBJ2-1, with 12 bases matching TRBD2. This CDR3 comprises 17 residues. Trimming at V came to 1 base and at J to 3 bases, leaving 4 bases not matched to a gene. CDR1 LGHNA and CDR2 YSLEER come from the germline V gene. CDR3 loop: CASSQVLAGGRYNEQFF. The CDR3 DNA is TGCGCCAGCAGCCAAGTACTAGCGGGAGGCCGCTACAATGAGCAGTTCTTC.

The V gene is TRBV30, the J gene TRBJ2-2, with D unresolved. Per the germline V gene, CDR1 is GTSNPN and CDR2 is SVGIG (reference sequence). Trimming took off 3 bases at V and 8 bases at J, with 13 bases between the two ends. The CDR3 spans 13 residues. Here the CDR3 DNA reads TGTGCCTGGAGGTCGGCGGCCAAGGGGGAGCTGTTTTTT. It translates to CAWRSAAKGELFF. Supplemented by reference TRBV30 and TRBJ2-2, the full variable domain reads SQTIHQWPATLVQPVGSPLSLECTVEGTSNPNLYWYRQAAGRGLQLLFYSVGIGQISSEVPQNLSASRPQDRQFILSSKKLLLSDSGFYLCAWRSAAKGELFFGEGSRLTVL.

CDR3 DNA sequence: TGTGCCTGGGAACAGAATAGCAATCAGCCCCAGCATTTT. As protein: CAWEQNSNQPQHF. V is TRBV30 and J is TRBJ1-5; D unclear. Germline CDR1 GTSNPN, CDR2 SVGIG (reference sequence). CDR3 size: 13 residues. V was pared by 5 bases and J by 0 bases, with 8 bases between.

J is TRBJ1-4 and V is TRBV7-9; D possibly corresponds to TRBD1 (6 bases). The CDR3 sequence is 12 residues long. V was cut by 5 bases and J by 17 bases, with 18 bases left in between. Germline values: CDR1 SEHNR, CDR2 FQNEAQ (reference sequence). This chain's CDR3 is CASSATEGGAFF. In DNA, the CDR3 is TGTGCCAGCAGCGCAACAGAAGGGGGGGCCTTTTTT.

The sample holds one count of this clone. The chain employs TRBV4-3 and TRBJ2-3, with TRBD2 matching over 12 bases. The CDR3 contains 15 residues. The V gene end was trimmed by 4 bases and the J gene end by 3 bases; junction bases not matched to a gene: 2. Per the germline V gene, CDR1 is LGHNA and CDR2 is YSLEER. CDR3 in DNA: TGCGCCAGCAGCCCGACTAGCGGGGGAACAGATACGCAGTATTTT. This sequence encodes CASSPTSGGTDTQYF.

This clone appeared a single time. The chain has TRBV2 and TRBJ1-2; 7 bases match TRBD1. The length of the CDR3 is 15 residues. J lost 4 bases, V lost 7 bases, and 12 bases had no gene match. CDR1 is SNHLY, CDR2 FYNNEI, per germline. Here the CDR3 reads CASTRDSTNRYGYTF. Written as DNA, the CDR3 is TGTGCCAGCACCAGGGACAGCACCAACCGCTATGGCTACACCTTC. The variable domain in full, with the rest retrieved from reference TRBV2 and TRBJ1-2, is EPEVTQTPSHQVTQMGQEVILRCVPISNHLYFYWYRQILGQKVEFLVSFYNNEISEKSEIFDDQFSVERPDGSNFTLKIRSTKLEDSAMYFCASTRDSTNRYGYTFGSGTRLTVV.

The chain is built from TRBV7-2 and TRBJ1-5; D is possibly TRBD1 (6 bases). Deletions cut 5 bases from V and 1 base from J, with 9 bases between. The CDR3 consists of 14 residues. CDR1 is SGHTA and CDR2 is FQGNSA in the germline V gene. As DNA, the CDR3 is TGTGCCAGCAGCCCAGGGGTAAGCAATCAGCCCCAGCATTTT. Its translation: CASSPGVSNQPQHF.

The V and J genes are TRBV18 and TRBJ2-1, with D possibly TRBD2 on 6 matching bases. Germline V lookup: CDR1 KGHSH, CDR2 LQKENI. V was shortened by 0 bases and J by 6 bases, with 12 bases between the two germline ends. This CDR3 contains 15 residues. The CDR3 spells CASSPPGLATNEQFF. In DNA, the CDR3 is TGTGCCAGCTCACCACCTGGGCTAGCGACCAATGAGCAGTTCTTC.

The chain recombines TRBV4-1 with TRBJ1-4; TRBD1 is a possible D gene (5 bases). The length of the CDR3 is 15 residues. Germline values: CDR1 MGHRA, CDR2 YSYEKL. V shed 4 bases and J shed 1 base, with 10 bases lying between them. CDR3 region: CASSPWDGTNEKLFF. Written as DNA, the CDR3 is TGCGCCAGCAGCCCCTGGGACGGAACTAATGAAAAACTGTTTTTT.

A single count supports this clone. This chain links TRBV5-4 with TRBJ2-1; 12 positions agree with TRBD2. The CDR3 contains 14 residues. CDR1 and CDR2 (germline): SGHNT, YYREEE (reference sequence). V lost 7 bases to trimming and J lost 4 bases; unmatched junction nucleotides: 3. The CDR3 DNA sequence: TGTGCCAGCGCCCTAGCGGGAGGGTACAATGAGCAGTTCTTC. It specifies CASALAGGYNEQFF.

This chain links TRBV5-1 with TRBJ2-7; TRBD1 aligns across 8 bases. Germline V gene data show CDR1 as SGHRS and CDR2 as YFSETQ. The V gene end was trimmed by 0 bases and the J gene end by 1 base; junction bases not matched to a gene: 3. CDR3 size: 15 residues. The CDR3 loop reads CASSLDGQGSYEQYF. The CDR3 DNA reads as TGCGCCAGCAGCTTGGATGGACAGGGTTCCTACGAGCAGTACTTC. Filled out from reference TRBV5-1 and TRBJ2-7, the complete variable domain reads KAGVTQTPRYLIKTRGQQVTLSCSPISGHRSVSWYQQTPGQGLQFLFEYFSETQRNKGNFPGRFSGRQFSNSRSEMNVSTLELGDSALYLCASSLDGQGSYEQYFGPGTRLTVT.

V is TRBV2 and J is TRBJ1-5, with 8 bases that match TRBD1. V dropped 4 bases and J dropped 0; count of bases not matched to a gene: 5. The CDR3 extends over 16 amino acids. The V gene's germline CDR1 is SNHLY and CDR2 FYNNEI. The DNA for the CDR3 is TGTGCCAGCAGTGCAGGGACAGGACTTAGCAATCAGCCCCAGCATTTT. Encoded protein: CASSAGTGLSNQPQHF.

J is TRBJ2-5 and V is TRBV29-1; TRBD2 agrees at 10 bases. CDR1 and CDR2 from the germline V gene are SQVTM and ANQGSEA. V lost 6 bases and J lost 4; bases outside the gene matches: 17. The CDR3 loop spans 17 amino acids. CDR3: CSVGGWLAGAARETQYF. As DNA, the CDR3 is TGCAGCGTGGGGGGTTGGCTAGCGGGAGCCGCACGAGAGACCCAGTACTTC.

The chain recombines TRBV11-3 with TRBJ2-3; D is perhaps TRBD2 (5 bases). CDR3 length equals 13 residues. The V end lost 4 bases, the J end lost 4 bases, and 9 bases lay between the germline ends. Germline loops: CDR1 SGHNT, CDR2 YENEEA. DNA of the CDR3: TGTGCCAGCAGCTCGGACTGGGCAGATACGCAGTATTTT. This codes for CASSSDWADTQYF.

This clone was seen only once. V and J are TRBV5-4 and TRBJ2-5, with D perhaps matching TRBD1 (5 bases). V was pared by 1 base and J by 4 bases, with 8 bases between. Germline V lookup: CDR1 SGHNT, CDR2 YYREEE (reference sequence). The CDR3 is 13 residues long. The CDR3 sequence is CASSLSRGETQYF. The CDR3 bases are TGTGCCAGCAGCTTGTCAAGGGGAGAGACCCAGTACTTC.

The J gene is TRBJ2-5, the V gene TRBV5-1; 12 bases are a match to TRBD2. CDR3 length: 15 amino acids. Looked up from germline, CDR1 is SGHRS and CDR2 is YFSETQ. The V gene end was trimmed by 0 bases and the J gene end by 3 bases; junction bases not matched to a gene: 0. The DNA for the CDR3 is TGCGCCAGCAGCTTGGCTAGCGGGAGGGAAGAGACCCAGTACTTC. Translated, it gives CASSLASGREETQYF.